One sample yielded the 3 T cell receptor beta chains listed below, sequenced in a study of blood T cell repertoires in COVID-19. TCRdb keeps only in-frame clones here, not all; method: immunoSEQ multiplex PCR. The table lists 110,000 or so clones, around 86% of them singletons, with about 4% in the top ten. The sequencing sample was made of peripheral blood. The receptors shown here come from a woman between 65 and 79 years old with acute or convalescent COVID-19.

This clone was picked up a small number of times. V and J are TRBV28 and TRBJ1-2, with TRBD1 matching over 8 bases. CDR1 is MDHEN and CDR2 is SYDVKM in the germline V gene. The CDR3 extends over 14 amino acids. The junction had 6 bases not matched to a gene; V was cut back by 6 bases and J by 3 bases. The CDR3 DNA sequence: TGTGCCAGCAGGTACAGGGGGGTAGACTATGGCTACACCTTC. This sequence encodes CASRYRGVDYGYTF.

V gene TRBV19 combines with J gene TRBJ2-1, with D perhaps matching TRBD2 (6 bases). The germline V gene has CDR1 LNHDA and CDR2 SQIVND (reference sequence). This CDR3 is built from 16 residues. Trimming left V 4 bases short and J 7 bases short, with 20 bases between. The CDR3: CASSTRSGGILNEQFF. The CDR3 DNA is TGTGCCAGTAGTACTCGTTCGGGCGGGATCCTTAATGAGCAGTTCTTC.

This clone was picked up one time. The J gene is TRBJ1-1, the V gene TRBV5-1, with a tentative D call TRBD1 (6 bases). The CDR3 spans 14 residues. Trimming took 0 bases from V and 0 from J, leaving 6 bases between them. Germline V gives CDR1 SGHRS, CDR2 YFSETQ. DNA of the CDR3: TGCGCCAGCAGCTTGGAGGGGGTGAACACTGAAGCTTTCTTT. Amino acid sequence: CASSLEGVNTEAFF.